These 4 T cell receptor beta chains were sequenced from one sample in a study of graft-versus-host responses after intestinal transplantation. Sequencing used immunoSEQ multiplex PCR; TCRdb keeps in-frame clones, though not all of them. There are about 63,000 clones in the sample; approximately 91% occur only once, and about 1.6% lies in the top ten. Graft samples were processed, releasing intraepithelial and lamina propria lymphocytes. The sample in question was ileum tissue, obtained 357 days after transplant. Every receptor here comes from a human patient who received an intestinal transplant, so some T cells may come from the graft donor.

The rearrangement links TRBV7-9 to TRBJ2-7; D is unclear. Germline lookup yields CDR1 SEHNR and CDR2 FQNEAQ (reference sequence). The V end lost 3 bases, the J end lost 0 bases, and 9 bases lay between the germline ends. This CDR3 region has 14 residues. This chain's CDR3 is CASSLLTDSYEQYF. Written as DNA, the CDR3 is TGTGCCAGCAGCTTGTTAACGGACTCCTACGAGCAGTACTTC.

This chain uses TRBV28 with TRBJ2-5; TRBD2 is a possible D gene (6 bases). The J call may be wrong; the DNA end is better matched by TRBJ2-7. CDR1 and CDR2 (germline): MDHEN, SYDVKM. This CDR3 has 14 residues. CDR3 in amino acids: CASSWGGGAYEQYF. The CDR3 DNA follows: TGTGCCAGCAGTTGGGGAGGAGGTGCCTACGAGCAGTACTTC.

V usage is TRBV11-3 and J usage is TRBJ2-7; 7 bases map to TRBD1. Germline V gene data show CDR1 as SGHNT and CDR2 as YENEEA. V shed 4 bases, J shed 0 bases, and the junction held 6 bases outside the gene matches. The CDR3 sequence is 15 residues long. CDR3 residues: CASSSGRDSSYEQYF. CDR3 bases: TGTGCCAGCAGCTCAGGCCGGGACAGCTCCTACGAGCAGTACTTC.

The CDR3 DNA follows: TGTGCCATCAGTAGATCCCCCCGACAGGGACGACCCTATAATTCACCCCTCCACTTT. Encoded protein: CAISRSPRQGRPYNSPLHF. V and J are TRBV10-3 and TRBJ1-6, with 7 bases matching TRBD1. Germline V gene data show CDR1 as ENHRY and CDR2 as SYGVKD. CDR3 size: 19 residues. J was trimmed by 2 bases and V by 5 bases; bases with no gene match: 15.